This T cell receptor (beta chain) was sequenced in a study of vaccination effects on CD4 cells after COVID-19. As for the study in general: Post-vaccine specimens arrived a median 72 days past the second dose. Study outcomes and limitations: A shortage of convalescent patients and an absence of early post-infection timepoints characterized the study. Substantial clonal contraction characterized both infection- and vaccine-induced clones late after vaccination.

The assay was immunoSEQ multiplex PCR, and TCRdb's table has in-frame clones only and misses some. Of tens of thousands of clones in the sample, roughly 81% were seen once. In regard to this clone: The antigen remains undetermined.

The CDR3 is 15 residues long. CDR1 is MNHEY and CDR2 is SMNVEV in the germline V gene (reference sequence). V lost 3 bases and J lost 8, with 16 bases in between. Isolating CD4+ T cells followed 9 to 11 days of culture. Subjects were given two BNT162b2 or mRNA-1273 vaccine doses. On both days 3 and 7, half of the culture medium was replaced with IL-2 medium. The TCR comes from a human donor who received a COVID-19 vaccine. Sequencing was performed on CD4+ T cells from PBMCs cultured without peptide, taken after COVID-19 vaccination. This chain connects TRBV27 to TRBJ1-4, with D perhaps matching TRBD1 (6 bases). DNA for the CDR3: TGTGCCAGCAGTTTCCGCCCAGGGGCTAGGGAAAAACTGTTTTTT. Its protein is CASSFRPGAREKLFF. Drawing the rest from reference TRBV27 and TRBJ1-4, the complete variable domain is EAQVTQNPRYLITVTGKKLTVTCSQNMNHEYMSWYRQDPGLGLRQIYYSMNVEVTDKGDVPEGYKVSRKEKRNFPLILESPSPNQTSLYFCASSFRPGAREKLFFGSGTQLSVL.